The TCR beta chain under discussion was sequenced for a study of T cells expressing NK-cell markers. TCRdb reprocessed the 5' RACE reads and reports one entry per CDR3 protein, with no DNA. The sample has a few hundred thousand distinct CDR3 sequences. Whole-study findings and limits: Once again these clonotypes came out on top in the CD3+CD56-NKG2C+ fraction of a few donors.

A note on this clonotype: No antigen is known for it.

The CDR3 covers 14 residues. Germline CDR1 and CDR2: SEHNR and FQNEAQ (reference sequence). The TCR originated in a man aged 18 to 69 in good health. This rearrangement joins TRBV7-9 to TRBJ2-1. The source material was blood T cells: a sorted CD56 or NKG2C T cell subset, CD4+ or CD8+ T cells, or bulk PBMC T cells (not recorded which). The CDR3 sequence is CASSLAEIYNEQFF.